This TCR beta chain was captured by sequencing in a study of vaccination and CD4 T cells after COVID-19. CDR1 is LNHDA, CDR2 SQIVND, per germline (reference sequence). Trimming removed 5 bases from V and 2 bases from J; junction bases left unmatched: 6. The CDR3 runs 15 residues. Sequencing of DNA taken from cultured CD4+ T cells relied on the Oncomine TCR Beta short-read assay. TCRdb ran MiXCR on the PCR reads and lists one entry per CDR3 protein. The repertoire holds several thousand distinct CDR3 sequences, with roughly 43% as singletons. About this clonotype itself: Its antigen is not identified.

Treatment described: roughly 11-day PBMC culture with coronavirus spike peptide pools or control peptides (ViraFEST assay). Gathered ahead of the COVID-19 pandemic (2011-2018) were the CD4+ T cells of the unexposed donor. Peptide pool stimulation in ViraFEST expanded antigen-specific T cells, whose TCRs were then sequenced. Cultures of PBMCs, some 2 million per well, were set up with roughly 10 IU/ml IL-2 and around 9.8 ug/ml peptide pools. Overall study findings and caveats: When vaccine-specific clones from convalescent patients were examined, 304 of 307 were spike mono-reactive.

The origin of this receptor is a human donor in good health. The chain couples TRBV19 to TRBJ1-5; 7 nucleotides align to TRBD1. The specimen was CD4+ T cells from blood, cultured in vitro. The CDR3 sequence: CASSPDREGNQPQHF. CDR3 nucleotides: TGTGCCAGTAGTCCAGACAGGGAGGGCAATCAGCCCCAGCATTTT.